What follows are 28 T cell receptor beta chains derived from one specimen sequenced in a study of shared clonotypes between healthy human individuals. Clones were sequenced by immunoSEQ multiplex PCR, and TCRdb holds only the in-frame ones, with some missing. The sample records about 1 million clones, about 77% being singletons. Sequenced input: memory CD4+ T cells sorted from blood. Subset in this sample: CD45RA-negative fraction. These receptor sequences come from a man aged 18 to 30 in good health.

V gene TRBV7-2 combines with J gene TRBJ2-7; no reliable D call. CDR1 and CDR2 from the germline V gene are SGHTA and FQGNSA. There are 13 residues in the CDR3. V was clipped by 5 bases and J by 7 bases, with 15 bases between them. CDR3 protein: CASSPQAAREQYF. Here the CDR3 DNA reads TGTGCCAGCAGCCCCCAAGCAGCTAGAGAGCAGTACTTC.

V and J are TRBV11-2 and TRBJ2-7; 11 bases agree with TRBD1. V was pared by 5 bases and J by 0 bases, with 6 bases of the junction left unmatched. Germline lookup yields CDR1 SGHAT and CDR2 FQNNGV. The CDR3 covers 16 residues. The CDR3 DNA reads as TGTGCCAGCAGCACGTCCGGGACAGGGGGCTCCTACGAGCAGTACTTC. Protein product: CASSTSGTGGSYEQYF.

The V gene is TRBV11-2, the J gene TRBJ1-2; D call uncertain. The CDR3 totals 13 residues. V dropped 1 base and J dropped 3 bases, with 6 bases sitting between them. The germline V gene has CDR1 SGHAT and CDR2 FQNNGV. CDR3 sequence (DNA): TGTGCCAGCAGCTTAGCCAACTACTATGGCTACACCTTC. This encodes CASSLANYYGYTF.

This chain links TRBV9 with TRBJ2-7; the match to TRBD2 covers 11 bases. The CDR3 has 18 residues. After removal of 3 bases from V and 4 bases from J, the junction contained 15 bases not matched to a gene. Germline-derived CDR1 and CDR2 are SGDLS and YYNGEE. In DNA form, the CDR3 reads TGTGCCAGCAGCGCCACGGACCTAGCGGGAGGTGTGGGGTACGAGCAGTACTTC. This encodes CASSATDLAGGVGYEQYF. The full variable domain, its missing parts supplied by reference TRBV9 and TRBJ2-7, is DSGVTQTPKHLITATGQRVTLRCSPRSGDLSVYWYQQSLDQGLQFLIQYYNGEERAKGNILERFSAQQFPDLHSELNLSSLELGDSALYFCASSATDLAGGVGYEQYFGPGTRLTVT.

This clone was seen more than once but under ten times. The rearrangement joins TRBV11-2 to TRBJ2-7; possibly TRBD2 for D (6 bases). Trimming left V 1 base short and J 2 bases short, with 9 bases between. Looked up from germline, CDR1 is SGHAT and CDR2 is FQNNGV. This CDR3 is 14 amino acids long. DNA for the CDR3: TGTGCCAGCAGCTTAGTTGCGGGACCCTACGAGCAGTACTTC. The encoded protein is CASSLVAGPYEQYF.

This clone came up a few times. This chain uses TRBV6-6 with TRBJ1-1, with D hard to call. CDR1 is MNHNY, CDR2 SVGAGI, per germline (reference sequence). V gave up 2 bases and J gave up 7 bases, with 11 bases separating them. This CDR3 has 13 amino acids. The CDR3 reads CASSYPEMVEAFF. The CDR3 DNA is TGTGCCAGCAGTTACCCGGAAATGGTTGAAGCTTTCTTT.

The CDR3 DNA reads TGCGCCAGCAGCGGAACCTGGACAGGGAGCTCCTACGAGCAGTACTTC. Translated, it gives CASSGTWTGSSYEQYF. The chain is built from TRBV4-3 and TRBJ2-7; 8 positions agree with TRBD1. Germline assignment: CDR1 LGHNA and CDR2 YSLEER. CDR3 size: 16 residues. With V trimmed by 5 bases and J by 0 bases, 9 bases remained unmatched.

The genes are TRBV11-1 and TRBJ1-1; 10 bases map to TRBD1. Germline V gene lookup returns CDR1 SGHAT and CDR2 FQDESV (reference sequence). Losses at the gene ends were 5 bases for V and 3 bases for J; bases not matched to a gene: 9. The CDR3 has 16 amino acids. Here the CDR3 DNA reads TGTGCCAGCAGCCTTGACAGGGGGCAAGGGGACACTGAAGCTTTCTTT. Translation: CASSLDRGQGDTEAFF.

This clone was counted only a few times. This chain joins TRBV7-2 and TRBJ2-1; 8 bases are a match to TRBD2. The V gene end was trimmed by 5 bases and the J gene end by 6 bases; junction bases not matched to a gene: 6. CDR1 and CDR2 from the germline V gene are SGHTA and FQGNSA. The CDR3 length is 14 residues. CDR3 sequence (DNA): TGTGCCAGCAGCGCCCGGGGGGGGTCCAATGAGCAGTTCTTC. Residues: CASSARGGSNEQFF. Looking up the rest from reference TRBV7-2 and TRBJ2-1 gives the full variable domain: GAGVSQSPSNKVTEKGKDVELRCDPISGHTALYWYRQSLGQGLEFLIYFQGNSAPDKSGLPSDRFSAERTGGSVSTLTIQRTQQEDSAVYLCASSARGGSNEQFFGPGTRLTVL.

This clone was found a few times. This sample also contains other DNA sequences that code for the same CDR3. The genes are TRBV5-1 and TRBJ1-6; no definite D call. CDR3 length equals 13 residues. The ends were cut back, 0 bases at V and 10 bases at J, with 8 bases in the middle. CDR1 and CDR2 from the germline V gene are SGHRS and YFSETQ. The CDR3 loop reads CASSLDVNSPLHF. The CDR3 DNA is TGCGCCAGCAGCTTGGACGTAAACTCACCCCTCCACTTT.

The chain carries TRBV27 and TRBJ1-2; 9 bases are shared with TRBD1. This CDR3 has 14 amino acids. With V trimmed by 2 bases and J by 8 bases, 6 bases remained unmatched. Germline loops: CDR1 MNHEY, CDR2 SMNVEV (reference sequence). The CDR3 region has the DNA TGTGCCAGCAGTTTAAGCGGGACAGGGAAGGGCTACACCTTC. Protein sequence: CASSLSGTGKGYTF.

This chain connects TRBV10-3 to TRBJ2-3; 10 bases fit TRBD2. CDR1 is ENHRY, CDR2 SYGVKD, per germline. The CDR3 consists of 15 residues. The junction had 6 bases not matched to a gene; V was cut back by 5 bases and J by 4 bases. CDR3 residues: CAISTVSGRPDTQYF. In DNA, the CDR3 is TGTGCCATCAGTACCGTTAGCGGGAGGCCAGATACGCAGTATTTT.

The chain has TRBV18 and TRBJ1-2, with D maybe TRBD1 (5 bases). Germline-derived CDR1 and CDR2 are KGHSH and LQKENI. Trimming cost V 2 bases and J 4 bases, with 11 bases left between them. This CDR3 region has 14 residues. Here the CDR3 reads CASSPDSKSYGYTF. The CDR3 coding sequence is TGTGCCAGCTCACCAGACAGCAAATCCTATGGCTACACCTTC.

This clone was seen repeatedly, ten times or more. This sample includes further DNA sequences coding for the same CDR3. The CDR3 coding sequence is TGCGCCAGCAGCTTGCCGGGGCTAAGCACAGATACGCAGTATTTT. Its protein is CASSLPGLSTDTQYF. The chain carries TRBV5-1 and TRBJ2-3; D might be TRBD1 or TRBD2, each matching 5 bases. The CDR3 runs 15 residues. V was cut by 1 base and J by 0 bases, with 9 bases left in between. Per germline, CDR1 SGHRS and CDR2 YFSETQ.

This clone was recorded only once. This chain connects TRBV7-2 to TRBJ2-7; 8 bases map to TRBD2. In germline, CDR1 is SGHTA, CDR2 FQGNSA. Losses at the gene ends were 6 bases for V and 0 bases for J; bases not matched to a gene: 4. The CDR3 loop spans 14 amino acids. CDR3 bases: TGTGCCAGCAGACAAAGCGGGAGCTCCTACGAGCAGTACTTC. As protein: CASRQSGSSYEQYF.

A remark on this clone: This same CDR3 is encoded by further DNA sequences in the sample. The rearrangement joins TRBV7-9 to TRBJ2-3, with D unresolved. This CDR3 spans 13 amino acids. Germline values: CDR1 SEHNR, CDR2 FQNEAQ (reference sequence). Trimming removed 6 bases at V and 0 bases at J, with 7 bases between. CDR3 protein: CASRPSSTDTQYF. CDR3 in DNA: TGTGCCAGCAGGCCCTCTAGCACAGATACGCAGTATTTT.

The CDR3: CASSFGQVGEQYF. The CDR3 nucleotides read TGTGCCAGCAGCTTCGGACAGGTTGGCGAGCAGTACTTC. The V gene is TRBV7-2, the J gene TRBJ2-7, with 7 bases identical to TRBD1. This CDR3 is 13 amino acids long. The germline V gene encodes CDR1 SGHTA and CDR2 FQGNSA. V gave up 3 bases and J gave up 6 bases; unmatched junction bases: 5.

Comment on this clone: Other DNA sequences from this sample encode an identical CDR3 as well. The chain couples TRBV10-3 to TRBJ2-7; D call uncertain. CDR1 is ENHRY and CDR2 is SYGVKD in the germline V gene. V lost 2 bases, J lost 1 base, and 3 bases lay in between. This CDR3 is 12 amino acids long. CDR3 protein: CAISERSYEQYF. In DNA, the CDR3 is TGTGCCATCAGTGAGCGGTCCTACGAGCAGTACTTC.

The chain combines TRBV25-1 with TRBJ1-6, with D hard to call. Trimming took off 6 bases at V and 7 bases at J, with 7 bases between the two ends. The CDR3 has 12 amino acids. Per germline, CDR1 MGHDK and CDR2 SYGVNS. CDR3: CASRDKNSPLHF. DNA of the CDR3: TGTGCCAGCAGGGATAAAAATTCACCCCTCCACTTT.

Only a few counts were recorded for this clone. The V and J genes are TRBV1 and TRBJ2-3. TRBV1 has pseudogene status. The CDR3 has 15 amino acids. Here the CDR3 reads CTSSLGGSLTDTQYF. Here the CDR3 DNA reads TGCACCAGCAGCCTAGGGGGGAGCCTCACAGATACGCAGTATTTT.

This CDR3 reads CASSLGQGHTGELFF. In DNA, the CDR3 is TGTGCCAGCAGCTTAGGACAGGGCCACACCGGGGAGCTGTTTTTT. The chain combines TRBV5-4 with TRBJ2-2; 8 bases agree with TRBD1. The trim removed 2 bases at V and 3 bases at J, leaving 3 bases unmatched. From germline, CDR1 is SGHNT and CDR2 YYREEE (reference sequence). CDR3 size: 15 residues.

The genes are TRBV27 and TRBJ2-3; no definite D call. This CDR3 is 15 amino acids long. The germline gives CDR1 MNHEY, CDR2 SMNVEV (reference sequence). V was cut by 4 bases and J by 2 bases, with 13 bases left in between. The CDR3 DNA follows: TGTGCCAGCAGTTCATTAACGGAATACACAGATACGCAGTATTTT. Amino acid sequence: CASSSLTEYTDTQYF.

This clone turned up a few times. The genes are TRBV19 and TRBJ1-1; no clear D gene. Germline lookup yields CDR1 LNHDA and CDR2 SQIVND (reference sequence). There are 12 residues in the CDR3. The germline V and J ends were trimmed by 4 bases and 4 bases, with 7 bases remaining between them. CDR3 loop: CASSKIGTEAFF. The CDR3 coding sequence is TGTGCCAGTAGTAAAATAGGCACTGAAGCTTTCTTT. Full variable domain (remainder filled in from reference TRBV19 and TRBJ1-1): DGGITQSPKYLFRKEGQNVTLSCEQNLNHDAMYWYRQDPGQGLRLIYYSQIVNDFQKGDIAEGYSVSREKKESFPLTVTSAQKNPTAFYLCASSKIGTEAFFGQGTRLTVV.

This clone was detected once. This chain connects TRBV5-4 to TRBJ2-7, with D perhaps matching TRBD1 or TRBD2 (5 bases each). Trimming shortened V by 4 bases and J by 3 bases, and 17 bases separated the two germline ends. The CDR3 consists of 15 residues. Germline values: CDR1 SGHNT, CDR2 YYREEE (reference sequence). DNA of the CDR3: TGTGCCAGCAGCCACCAGGGACCGACGAACTACGAGCAGTACTTC. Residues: CASSHQGPTNYEQYF.

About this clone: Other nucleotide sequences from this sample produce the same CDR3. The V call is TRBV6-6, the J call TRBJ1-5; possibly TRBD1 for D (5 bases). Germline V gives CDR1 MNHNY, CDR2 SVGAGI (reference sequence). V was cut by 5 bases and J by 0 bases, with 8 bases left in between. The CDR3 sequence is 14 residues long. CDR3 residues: CASSRTGSNQPQHF. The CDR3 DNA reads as TGTGCCAGCAGTCGTACAGGTAGCAATCAGCCCCAGCATTTT.

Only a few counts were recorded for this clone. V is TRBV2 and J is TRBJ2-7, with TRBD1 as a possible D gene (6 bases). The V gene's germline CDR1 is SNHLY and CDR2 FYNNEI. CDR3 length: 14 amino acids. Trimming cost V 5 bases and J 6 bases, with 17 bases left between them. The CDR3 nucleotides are TGTGCCAGCAGTCGGGACGGCAGGGGCTTCGAGCAGTACTTC. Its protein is CASSRDGRGFEQYF.

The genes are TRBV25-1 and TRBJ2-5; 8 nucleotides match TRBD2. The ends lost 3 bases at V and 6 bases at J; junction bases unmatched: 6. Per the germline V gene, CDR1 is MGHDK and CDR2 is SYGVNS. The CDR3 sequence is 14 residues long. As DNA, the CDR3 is TGTGCCAGCAGTGAGCCCGGGGGGGCCAAGACCCAGTACTTC. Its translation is CASSEPGGAKTQYF.

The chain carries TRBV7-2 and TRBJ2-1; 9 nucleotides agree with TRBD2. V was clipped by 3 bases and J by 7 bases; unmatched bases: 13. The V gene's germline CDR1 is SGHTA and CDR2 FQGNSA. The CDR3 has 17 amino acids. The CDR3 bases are TGTGCCAGCAGCTTGGAGCCCTTTGCGGGGGGGATTAATGAGCAGTTCTTC. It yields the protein CASSLEPFAGGINEQFF.